The TCR beta chain described here comes from a study of early T cells in non-severe SARS-CoV-2 infection. Study summary: Chains stayed unpaired after sequencing of bulk RNA from unsorted whole blood. Findings and caveats of the study: Private and CD4 specificities were missed by VDJdb matching, which favored anti-spike CD8 responses.

About this clonotype: What it binds is not known.

Separate cDNA molecules each had unique molecular identifiers attached to them. TCRdb called the 5' RACE reads again in MiXCR, with one record for every CDR3 protein. Here the sample spans roughly 80,000 distinct CDR3 sequences, 16% being singletons. V lost 3 bases and J lost 1, with 14 bases in between. This CDR3 comprises 15 residues. Germline CDR1 reads GTSNPN; CDR2 reads SVGIG (reference sequence). This chain links TRBV30 with TRBJ2-3; no definite D call. This clonotype was obtained from an adult who was a healthcare worker with PCR-confirmed SARS-CoV-2 infection or an uninfected control (not recorded which). Material for sequencing was whole blood. The CDR3 protein is CAWSPVRGGTDTQYF. DNA of the CDR3: TGTGCCTGGAGCCCGGTGAGAGGAGGCACAGATACGCAGTATTTT.